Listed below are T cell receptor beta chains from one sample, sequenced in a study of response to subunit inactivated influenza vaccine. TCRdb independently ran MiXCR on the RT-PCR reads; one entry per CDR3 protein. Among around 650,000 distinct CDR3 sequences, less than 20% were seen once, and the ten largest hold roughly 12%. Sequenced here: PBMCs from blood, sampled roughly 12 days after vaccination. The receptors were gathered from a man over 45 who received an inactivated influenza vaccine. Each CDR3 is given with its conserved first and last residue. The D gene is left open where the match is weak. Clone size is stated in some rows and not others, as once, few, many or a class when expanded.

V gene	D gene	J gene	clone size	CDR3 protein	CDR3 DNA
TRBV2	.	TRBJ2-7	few	CASSRSPSEQYF	TGTGCCAGCAGTAGGTCGCCCTCCGAGCAGTACTTC
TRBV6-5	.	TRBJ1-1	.	CASSYSRSGGHTEAFF	TGTGCCAGCAGTTACTCTAGAAGCGGCGGGCACACTGAAGCTTTCTTT
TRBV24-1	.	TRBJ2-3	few	CATNGGPQRTQYF	TGTGCCACCAACGGGGGCCCGCAACGTACGCAGTATTTT
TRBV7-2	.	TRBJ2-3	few	CASSYGHSTDTQYF	TGTGCCAGCAGCTACGGACATAGCACAGATACGCAGTATTTT
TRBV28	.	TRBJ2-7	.	CASSLVGARSYEQYF	TGTGCCAGCAGTTTAGTAGGGGCCCGCTCCTACGAGCAGTACTTC
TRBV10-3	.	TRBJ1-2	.	CAISQGQNYGYTF	TGTGCCATCAGCCAAGGACAGAACTATGGCTACACCTTC
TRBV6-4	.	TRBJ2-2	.	CASSVEYTGELFF	TGTGCCAGCAGTGTTGAGTACACCGGGGAGCTGTTTTTT
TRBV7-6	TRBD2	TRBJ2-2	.	CASSLDSSGSRELFF	TGTGCCAGCAGCTTAGACTCTAGCGGGAGTAGGGAGCTGTTTTTT
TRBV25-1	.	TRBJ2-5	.	CASSEFPGGETQYF	TGTGCCAGCAGTGAATTTCCGGGTGGGGAGACCCAGTACTTC
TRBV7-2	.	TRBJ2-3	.	CASSRGSDTQYF	TGTGCCAGCAGCCGCGGTTCAGATACGCAGTATTTT
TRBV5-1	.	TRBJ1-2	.	CASSPHSRRHGYTF	TGCGCCAGCAGTCCTCATTCCAGGAGGCATGGCTACACCTTC
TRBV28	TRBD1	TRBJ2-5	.	CASSLTGTEEETQYF	TGTGCCAGCAGTTTGACCGGGACAGAAGAAGAGACCCAGTACTTC
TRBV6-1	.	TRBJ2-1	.	CASKISVRASMYNEQFF	TGTGCCAGCAAGATTAGCGTGAGGGCCAGTATGTACAATGAGCAGTTCTTC
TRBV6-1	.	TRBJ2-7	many	CAGSTFGYEQYF	TGTGCCGGGTCTACCTTTGGCTACGAGCAGTACTTC
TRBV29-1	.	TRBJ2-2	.	CSVMVMGSANTGELFF	TGCAGCGTTATGGTAATGGGTTCCGCGAACACCGGGGAGCTGTTTTTT
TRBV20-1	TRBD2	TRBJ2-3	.	CSASLAGGPADTQYF	TGCAGTGCCAGCCTAGCGGGAGGGCCTGCAGATACGCAGTATTTT
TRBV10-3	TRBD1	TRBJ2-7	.	CATAKDREIGEQYF	TGTGCCACCGCAAAGGACAGGGAGATTGGCGAGCAGTACTTC
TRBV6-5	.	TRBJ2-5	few	CASSYSRDSYQETQYF	TGTGCCAGCAGTTACTCGCGGGACAGCTACCAAGAGACCCAGTACTTC
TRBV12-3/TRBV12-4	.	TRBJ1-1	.	CASSPLAGSTEAFF	TGTGCCAGCAGTCCTTTGGCAGGGAGCACTGAAGCTTTCTTT
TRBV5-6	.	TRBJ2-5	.	CASSWRDSEETQYF	TGTGCCAGCAGCTGGAGGGACAGCGAAGAGACCCAGTACTTC
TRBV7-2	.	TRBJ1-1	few	CASSAAGLATEAFF	TGTGCCAGCAGCGCGGCAGGGTTGGCCACTGAAGCTTTCTTT
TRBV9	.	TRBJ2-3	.	CASSVFMDTQYF	TGTGCCAGCAGCGTATTTATGGATACGCAGTATTTT
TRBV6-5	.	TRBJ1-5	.	CASSYPSNQPQHF	TGTGCCAGCAGTTATCCCAGCAATCAGCCCCAGCATTTT
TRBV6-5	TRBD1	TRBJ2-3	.	CASSSGQGAISDTQYF	TGTGCCAGCAGTTCGGGACAGGGGGCAATATCAGATACGCAGTATTTT
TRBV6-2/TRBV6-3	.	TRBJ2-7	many	CASSYSVHPGGEQYF	TGTGCCAGCAGTTACTCTGTACACCCAGGTGGAGAGCAGTACTTC
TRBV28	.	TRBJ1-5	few	CASRRPGWNQPQHF	TGTGCCAGCAGAAGGCCCGGTTGGAATCAGCCCCAGCATTTT
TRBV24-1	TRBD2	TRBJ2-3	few	CATSDLPLAGATDTQYF	TGTGCCACCAGTGATTTGCCCCTAGCGGGAGCCACAGATACGCAGTATTTT
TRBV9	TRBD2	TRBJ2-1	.	CASSVRLAVYNEQFF	TGTGCCAGCAGCGTCCGACTAGCGGTTTACAATGAGCAGTTCTTC
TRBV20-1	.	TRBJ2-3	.	CSARTPESDTQYF	TGCAGTGCTAGAACCCCTGAATCAGATACGCAGTATTTT
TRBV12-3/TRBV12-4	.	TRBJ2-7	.	CASSTYRKQYF	TGTGCCAGCAGTACCTACAGAAAGCAGTACTTC
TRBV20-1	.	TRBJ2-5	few	CSARDRASAQETQYF	TGCAGTGCTAGAGATCGAGCTAGCGCCCAAGAGACCCAGTACTTC
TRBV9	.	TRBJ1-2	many	CASSVRAGRGNYGYTF	TGTGCCAGCAGCGTACGCGCGGGACGGGGGAACTATGGCTACACCTTC
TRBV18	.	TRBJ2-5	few	CASSPAGPGRGRFPETQYF	TGTGCCAGCTCACCGGCAGGGCCAGGCAGAGGCAGGTTCCCAGAGACCCAGTACTTC
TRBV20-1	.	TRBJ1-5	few	CSAVTQGRGSNQPQHF	TGCAGTGCTGTCACACAGGGACGCGGGAGCAATCAGCCCCAGCATTTT
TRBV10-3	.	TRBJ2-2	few	CAISDFGDQQPVPGELFF	TGTGCCATCAGTGACTTCGGGGATCAGCAACCAGTACCCGGGGAGCTGTTTTTT
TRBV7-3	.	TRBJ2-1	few	CATRMGPGSYNEQFF	TGTGCCACCCGGATGGGACCAGGCTCCTACAATGAGCAGTTCTTC
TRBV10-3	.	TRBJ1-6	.	CAISESEQGNSPLHF	TGTGCCATCAGTGAGTCAGAACAGGGTAATTCACCCCTCCACTTT
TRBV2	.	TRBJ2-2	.	CASLPRANTGELFF	TGTGCCAGCCTCCCGAGGGCCAACACCGGGGAGCTGTTTTTT
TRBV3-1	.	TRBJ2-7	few	CASSHGQYEQYF	TGTGCCAGCAGCCATGGACAGTACGAGCAGTACTTC
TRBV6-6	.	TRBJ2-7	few	CASSYSQPSEQYF	TGTGCCAGCAGTTACTCACAGCCCTCAGAGCAGTACTTC
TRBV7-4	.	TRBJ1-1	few	CASRPRSREANTEAFF	TGTGCCAGCAGGCCGAGGTCCAGGGAGGCCAACACTGAAGCTTTCTTT
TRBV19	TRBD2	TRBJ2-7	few	CASSNSGASYEQYF	TGTGCCAGTAGTAATAGCGGGGCATCCTACGAGCAGTACTTC